This T cell receptor (beta chain) was identified in a study of T cells in Graves' hyperthyroidism and ophthalmopathy. Study results and caveats: Researchers found most expanded thyroid clonotypes above 0.001 in blood as well.

Researchers took RNA transcripts and amplified the TCR beta CDR3 regions from them. HTBI primers drove first-round RT-PCR of the TCR CDR3. One entry per CDR3 protein, called by TCRdb with MiXCR from the multiplex PCR reads. The sample lists 450,000 to 600,000 distinct CDR3 sequences; 20% were seen once. The CDR3 is made up of 14 amino acids. Germline lookup yields CDR1 ENHRY and CDR2 SYGVKD. The V end was cut by 6 bases, the J end by 6 bases, with 17 bases between. As concerns this clonotype: The antigen remains undetermined.

This clonotype originated in a man between 35 and 55 years old with Graves' ophthalmopathy. The sample consisted of blood. The chain has TRBV10-3 and TRBJ2-5; D possibly corresponds to TRBD2 (6 bases). CDR3 bases: TGTGCCATCAGCGCGAGCGGAGGGAGGAAGACCCAGTACTTC. Translation: CAISASGGRKTQYF.